This T cell receptor beta chain stems from a study of regulatory T cells in long-lasting Graves disease. Study-wide results and caveats: Persistent patients had a count of shared public clonotypes (approximately 3,000) that exceeded that of new patients (approximately 1,000).

To make TCR beta libraries, researchers used iRepertoire HTBI primers and Arm-PCR of CDR3 regions. Per the authors' pipeline: More than 55 TRBV and 11 to 15 TRBJ segments were identified across samples. One entry per CDR3 protein, called by TCRdb with MiXCR from the multiplex PCR reads. These V and J calls originate from TCRdb's pipeline instead of the authors' own analysis. Here the sample spans 300,000 to 350,000 distinct CDR3 sequences, about 20% being singletons. Time point defined: persistent/refractory GD, antithyroid drugs over 5 years with positive TRAb. The authors made the TCR library using RNA they extracted from PBMCs. EDTA tubes were used for drawing around 9.7 milliliters of peripheral blood. Regarding this clonotype: Its antigen is currently unknown.

The material sequenced was peripheral blood mononuclear cells (PBMCs), taken when the disease was refractory, from a patient treated with antithyroid drugs. The TCR comes from a female donor with Graves disease.

This CDR3 is CASSQRAYATNEKLFF. DNA of the CDR3: TGTGCCAGCAGCCAACGGGCCTATGCAACTAATGAAAAACTGTTTTTT. The chain joins TRBV14 to TRBJ1-4; unclear D gene. Germline CDR1 is SGHDN and CDR2 is FVKESK. The CDR3 consists of 16 residues. V was cut by 2 bases and J by 0 bases, with 10 bases left in between.